This T cell receptor beta chain was recorded in a study of T-cell reconstitution after alpha-beta-depleted transplantation in children. Unique molecular identifiers were built into the TCRbeta library. TCRdb re-analysed the PCR reads in MiXCR, keeping a single row per CDR3 protein. The top ten clones hold 36% of a sample with a few hundred thousand distinct CDR3 sequences, 27% of them seen once. Germline V gene sequence: CDR1 ENHRY, CDR2 SYGVKD. The CDR3 consists of 10 residues. This clonotype was observed a handful of times. The junction does not match germline at one end; this may be a read error. The rearrangement uses TRBV10-3 and TRBJ2-3, with a weak D call TRBD2 (5 bases). The sequence derives from a boy under three years old with Wiskott-Aldrich syndrome, due to receive a stem cell transplant. The sample consisted of PBMCs, taken before TCRalphabeta/CD19-depleted stem cell transplant. The chain's CDR3 is CATGEPGYHF. CDR3 coding DNA: TGTGCCACCGGCGAGCCGGGGTACCATTTT.